The 30 T cell receptor beta chains reported below all come from one sample, sequenced in a study of blood T cell repertoires in COVID-19. Profiling relied on immunoSEQ multiplex PCR, and the TCRdb table lists in-frame clones only, not all of them. The sample lists 250,000 to 300,000 clones; about nine tenths were seen once. Sequenced: peripheral blood. The receptors derive from a woman in her twenties or thirties with COVID-19, enrolled during active disease.

The rearrangement links TRBV12-3 or TRBV12-4 to TRBJ1-2; no firm D call. This CDR3 region has 12 residues. The germline V and J ends were trimmed by 3 bases and 8 bases, with 10 bases remaining between them. The CDR3 region has the DNA TGTGCCAGCAGTTTCGCCGTACGGGGCTACACCTTC. It is translated as CASSFAVRGYTF.

In this sample, this clone turned up a few times. The rearrangement uses TRBV11-3 and TRBJ1-6; TRBD1 is a possible D gene (6 bases). Trimming stripped 3 bases from V and 5 bases from J, with 17 bases between. Germline-derived CDR1 and CDR2 are SGHNT and YENEEA. The CDR3 has 17 residues. Here the CDR3 DNA reads TGTGCCAGCAGCTTCCGGACAGTCGGGGACGATAATTCACCCCTCCACTTT. Residues: CASSFRTVGDDNSPLHF.

J is TRBJ2-7 and V is TRBV27, with D perhaps matching TRBD2 (5 bases). CDR3 size: 13 residues. Germline CDR1 and CDR2: MNHEY and SMNVEV (reference sequence). Trimming took 8 bases from V and 0 from J, leaving 11 bases between them. CDR3 DNA: TGTGCCAGCCGGGGAATGAGCTCCTACGAGCAGTACTTC. This sequence encodes CASRGMSSYEQYF.

The J gene is TRBJ2-1, the V gene TRBV6-1; 10 bases fit TRBD2. Germline loops: CDR1 MNHNS, CDR2 SASEGT. The V segment lost 0 bases and the J segment 8 bases; nucleotides outside the gene matches: 4. The CDR3 has 15 residues. CDR3 loop: CASSEAAGGFDEQFF. DNA for the CDR3: TGTGCCAGCAGTGAAGCAGCGGGGGGGTTCGATGAGCAGTTCTTC.

The chain recombines TRBV18 with TRBJ1-1; 8 bases are a match to TRBD1. CDR1 KGHSH and CDR2 LQKENI come from the germline V gene. The CDR3 is 15 amino acids. The ends lost 3 bases at V and 3 bases at J; junction bases unmatched: 6. The CDR3 here is CASSPLTGEDTEAFF. Here the CDR3 DNA reads TGTGCCAGCTCACCCTTGACAGGGGAGGACACTGAAGCTTTCTTT.

With respect to this clone: The junction departs from the called germline gene at one end, perhaps through a read error. The chain couples TRBV7-8 to TRBJ1-1, with 7 bases fitting TRBD1. There are 13 residues in the CDR3. The germline CDR1 and CDR2 sequences are SGHVS and FQNEAQ. The CDR3 here is CASSAPQTGPSAF. The CDR3 DNA follows: TGTGCCAGCAGCGCTCCCCAGACAGGGCCTTCTGCCTTT.

The chain links TRBV7-9 to TRBJ2-2, with D uncertain. CDR3 length equals 14 residues. Between the trimmed V and J ends, which lost 2 bases and 4 bases, there was a span of 8 bases. CDR1 and CDR2 (germline): SEHNR, FQNEAQ (reference sequence). The CDR3 loop reads CASSLMASTGELFF. CDR3 bases: TGTGCCAGCAGCTTAATGGCTAGCACCGGGGAGCTGTTTTTT. Combining the CDR3 with reference TRBV7-9 and TRBJ2-2 gives the whole variable domain DTGVSQNPRHKITKRGQNVTFRCDPISEHNRLYWYRQTLGQGPEFLTYFQNEAQLEKSRLLSDRFSAERPKGSFSTLEIQRTEQGDSAMYLCASSLMASTGELFFGEGSRLTVL.

CDR3 amino acids: CASSIVPGDTQYF. The CDR3 DNA follows: TGTGCCAGTAGTATAGTTCCAGGAGATACGCAGTATTTT. The rearrangement joins TRBV19 to TRBJ2-3; D remains unclear. Per germline, CDR1 LNHDA and CDR2 SQIVND (reference sequence). The CDR3 runs to 13 residues. The V end was cut by 1 base, the J end by 5 bases, with 7 bases between.

This rearrangement joins TRBV29-1 to TRBJ2-1; 9 nucleotides align to TRBD2. The CDR3 is 12 residues long. V was clipped by 4 bases and J by 6 bases; unmatched bases: 1. In germline, CDR1 is SQVTM, CDR2 ANQGSEA. CDR3 amino acids: CSVVSGGNEQFF. The CDR3, as DNA: TGCAGCGTTGTTAGCGGGGGCAATGAGCAGTTCTTC.

The chain links TRBV7-9 to TRBJ2-7, with TRBD1 matching over 8 bases. The germline gives CDR1 SEHNR, CDR2 FQNEAQ (reference sequence). With 5 bases clipped from V and 3 bases from J, the junction kept 12 bases outside the gene matches. The CDR3 contains 16 residues. The CDR3 nucleotides are TGTGCCAGCAGCCAAGTTCGAGGCAGGGGGCACTACGAGCAGTACTTC. This codes for CASSQVRGRGHYEQYF.

The gene calls are TRBV7-2 and TRBJ1-3; TRBD1 matches 7 bases. Trimming took 1 base from V and 0 from J; bases not matched to a gene: 3. CDR1 and CDR2 from the germline V gene are SGHTA and FQGNSA. This CDR3 region has 16 residues. Here the CDR3 DNA reads TGTGCCAGCAGCTTAGTGGGGACAGCCTCTGGAAACACCATATATTTT. Translation: CASSLVGTASGNTIYF.

The chain employs TRBV4-2 and TRBJ2-3; D is unresolved. The CDR3 is made up of 14 amino acids. Germline-derived CDR1 and CDR2 are LGHNA and YNFKEQ. V lost 3 bases and J lost 1, with 8 bases in between. Written as DNA, the CDR3 is TGTGCCAGCAGCCAGAGACTCGGCACAGATACGCAGTATTTT. This sequence encodes CASSQRLGTDTQYF.

The chain joins TRBV13 to TRBJ2-3, with D hard to call. The CDR3 has 12 residues. V was pared by 1 base and J by 6 bases, with 5 bases between. The germline gives CDR1 PRHDT, CDR2 FYEKMQ (reference sequence). For the CDR3, the DNA is TGTGCCAGCAGCTTAGCAGTTGATACGCAGTATTTT. Its translation is CASSLAVDTQYF.

J is TRBJ1-1 and V is TRBV3-1 (or the pseudogene TRBV3-2); the D is unclear. This CDR3 has 13 amino acids. V was cut by 3 bases and J by 5 bases, with 10 bases left in between. The germline CDR1 and CDR2 sequences are LGHDT and YNNKEL (reference sequence). The CDR3 region is CASSHGPYTEAFF. The CDR3 DNA follows: TGTGCCAGCAGCCATGGGCCTTATACTGAAGCTTTCTTT.

This chain connects TRBV5-1 to TRBJ1-5; D may be TRBD1 (5 bases). V was clipped by 4 bases and J by 4 bases, with 12 bases between them. This CDR3 is built from 14 residues. Per germline, CDR1 SGHRS and CDR2 YFSETQ. CDR3 DNA sequence: TGCGCCAGCAGCCCTGAGCCAGGGAATCAGCCCCAGCATTTT. This gives the protein CASSPEPGNQPQHF.

The V and J genes are TRBV5-8 and TRBJ1-4, with 8 bases lining up with TRBD1. The V gene end was trimmed by 4 bases and the J gene end by 6 bases; junction bases not matched to a gene: 11. Germline V CDR1 and CDR2: SGHTS, YDEGEE. This CDR3 is 16 amino acids long. In DNA, the CDR3 is TGTGCCAGCAGCCGATACTTCGGACAGGGAGATGAAAAACTGTTTTTT. Translated, it gives CASSRYFGQGDEKLFF. The full variable domain, its missing parts supplied by reference TRBV5-8 and TRBJ1-4, is EAGVTQSPTHLIKTRGQQATLRCSPISGHTSVYWYQQALGLGLQFLLWYDEGEERNRGNFPPRFSGRQFPNYSSELNVNALELEDSALYLCASSRYFGQGDEKLFFGSGTQLSVL.

As DNA, the CDR3 is TGTGCCAGCAGTTTAGTCTGGGGGCCCGATAGGGGCTACACCTTC. Protein product: CASSLVWGPDRGYTF. V and J are TRBV27 and TRBJ1-2; TRBD1 is a possible D gene (6 bases). V was pared by 2 bases and J by 8 bases, with 18 bases between. This CDR3 has 15 amino acids. The germline V gene encodes CDR1 MNHEY and CDR2 SMNVEV (reference sequence).

This clone showed up just once. This chain connects TRBV5-1 to TRBJ2-7; TRBD1 is a possible D gene (6 bases). V lost 4 bases and J lost 5, with 22 bases in between. Germline CDR1 and CDR2: SGHRS and YFSETQ. CDR3 length equals 16 residues. The DNA for the CDR3 is TGCGCCAGCAGCGTAAACCCCCAGGGGCTTCCTGACGAGCAGTACTTC. Protein sequence: CASSVNPQGLPDEQYF.

This clone was found a few times. The V and J genes are TRBV10-2 and TRBJ1-2; TRBD1 matches 9 bases. The germline V gene has CDR1 WSHSY and CDR2 SAAADI. J lost 2 bases, V lost 4 bases, and 11 bases had no gene match. The CDR3 is 17 residues long. CDR3 sequence: CASSARDRATQNYGYTF. CDR3 DNA: TGCGCCAGCAGTGCCCGGGACAGGGCAACTCAAAACTATGGCTACACCTTC.

The gene calls are TRBV10-2 and TRBJ1-2; D not certain. The CDR3 length is 15 residues. Germline lookup yields CDR1 WSHSY and CDR2 SAAADI. Trimming stripped 0 bases from V and 6 bases from J, with 14 bases between. CDR3 in amino acids: CASSESGRGSNGYTF. The CDR3 nucleotides read TGCGCCAGCAGTGAGTCTGGCAGAGGGAGCAATGGCTACACCTTC.

The chain joins TRBV11-2 to TRBJ2-1, with TRBD2 matching over 9 bases. Germline V gene lookup returns CDR1 SGHAT and CDR2 FQNNGV. J was trimmed by 7 bases and V by 2 bases; bases with no gene match: 6. The CDR3 runs to 15 residues. The chain's CDR3 is CASSLLVAGVNEQFF. The DNA for the CDR3 is TGTGCCAGCAGCTTATTGGTAGCGGGGGTTAATGAGCAGTTCTTC.

The rearrangement joins TRBV5-1 to TRBJ1-1; D might be TRBD1 (5 bases). The CDR3 runs 17 residues. Germline CDR1 and CDR2: SGHRS and YFSETQ. V was pared by 0 bases and J by 3 bases, with 18 bases between. CDR3 DNA sequence: TGCGCCAGCAGCTTGGATGGACAACTACCAAGGTACACTGAAGCTTTCTTT. Translating it yields CASSLDGQLPRYTEAFF.

The genes are TRBV2 and TRBJ1-1; TRBD1 agrees at 7 bases. The ends lost 6 bases at V and 6 bases at J; junction bases unmatched: 10. Germline V gene lookup returns CDR1 SNHLY and CDR2 FYNNEI. This CDR3 region has 14 residues. The CDR3 DNA reads TGTGCCAGCAGGGCGGACAGGACTTTGCCTGAAGCTTTCTTT. This sequence encodes CASRADRTLPEAFF.

Here the CDR3 DNA reads TGTGCCAGCAGCGGGGGTGGGAGGGCTGGACGCGAGCAGTACTTC. This encodes CASSGGGRAGREQYF. V and J are TRBV3-1 (or the pseudogene TRBV3-2) and TRBJ2-7, with 7 bases lining up with TRBD2. V was clipped by 5 bases and J by 6 bases; unmatched bases: 13. The germline gives CDR1 LGHDT, CDR2 YNNKEL (reference sequence). The CDR3 loop spans 15 amino acids.

The V and J genes are TRBV6-6 and TRBJ2-3; D is perhaps TRBD1 (6 bases). Germline V lookup: CDR1 MNHNY, CDR2 SVGAGI (reference sequence). This CDR3 has 13 amino acids. Trimming took off 7 bases at V and 4 bases at J, with 12 bases between the two ends. The CDR3 region is CASKARGPDTQYF. CDR3 DNA: TGTGCCAGCAAGGCCAGGGGCCCAGATACGCAGTATTTT.

This clone has a handful of counts. The chain combines TRBV7-9 with TRBJ1-5; D is undetermined. The germline V gene encodes CDR1 SEHNR and CDR2 FQNEAQ (reference sequence). V gave up 5 bases and J gave up 3 bases, with 14 bases separating them. This CDR3 region has 15 residues. The CDR3 sequence is CASSELAGPNQPQHF. CDR3 nucleotide sequence: TGTGCCAGCAGCGAATTGGCAGGTCCCAATCAGCCCCAGCATTTT.

V and J are TRBV6-5 and TRBJ2-1, with TRBD2 matching 10 bases. V trimming: 8 bases; J trimming: 3 bases; junction bases outside the gene matches: 7. CDR3 size: 15 residues. Germline V gene sequence: CDR1 MNHEY, CDR2 SVGAGI. In DNA form, the CDR3 reads TGTGCCAGCTGGAGCGGGGGGGGAATCTACAATGAGCAGTTCTTC. It yields the protein CASWSGGGIYNEQFF.

The chain joins TRBV2 to TRBJ2-1; D perhaps matches TRBD2 (5 bases). The V end lost 2 bases, the J end lost 3 bases, and 11 bases lay between the germline ends. Germline lookup yields CDR1 SNHLY and CDR2 FYNNEI. The CDR3 length is 15 residues. The CDR3 here is CASSELAGGYNEQFF. CDR3 sequence (DNA): TGTGCCAGCAGTGAACTAGCTGGTGGCTACAATGAGCAGTTCTTC.

V usage is TRBV27 and J usage is TRBJ2-3; tentative D call: TRBD2 (5 bases). The germline V gene encodes CDR1 MNHEY and CDR2 SMNVEV (reference sequence). Trimming took off 3 bases at V and 0 bases at J, with 10 bases between the two ends. CDR3 length: 15 residues. The CDR3 DNA is TGTGCCAGCAGTTTTCGGGGAACTAGCACAGATACGCAGTATTTT. Protein sequence: CASSFRGTSTDTQYF.

This chain joins TRBV2 and TRBJ2-7; no clear D gene. The CDR3 covers 14 residues. The ends were cut back, 6 bases at V and 2 bases at J, with 14 bases in the middle. Germline CDR1 reads SNHLY; CDR2 reads FYNNEI. The CDR3 region has the DNA TGTGCCAGCAGCGCCGCGAGTCAACCCTACGAGCAGTACTTC. Translated, it gives CASSAASQPYEQYF.